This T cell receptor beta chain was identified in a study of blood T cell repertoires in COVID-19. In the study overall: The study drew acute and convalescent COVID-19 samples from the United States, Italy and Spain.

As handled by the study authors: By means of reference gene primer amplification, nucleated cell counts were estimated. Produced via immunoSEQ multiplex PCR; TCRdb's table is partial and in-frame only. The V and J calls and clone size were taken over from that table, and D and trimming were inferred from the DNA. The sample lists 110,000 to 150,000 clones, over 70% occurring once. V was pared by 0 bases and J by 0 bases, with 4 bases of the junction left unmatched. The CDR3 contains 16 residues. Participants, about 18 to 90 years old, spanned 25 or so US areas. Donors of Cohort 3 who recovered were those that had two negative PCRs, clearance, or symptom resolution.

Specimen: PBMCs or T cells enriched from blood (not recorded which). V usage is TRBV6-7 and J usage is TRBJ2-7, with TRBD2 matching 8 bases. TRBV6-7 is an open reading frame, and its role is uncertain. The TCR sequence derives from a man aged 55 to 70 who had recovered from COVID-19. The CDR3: CASSYSSGESSYEQYF. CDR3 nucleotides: TGTGCCAGCAGTTACTCTAGCGGGGAGAGCTCCTACGAGCAGTACTTC.